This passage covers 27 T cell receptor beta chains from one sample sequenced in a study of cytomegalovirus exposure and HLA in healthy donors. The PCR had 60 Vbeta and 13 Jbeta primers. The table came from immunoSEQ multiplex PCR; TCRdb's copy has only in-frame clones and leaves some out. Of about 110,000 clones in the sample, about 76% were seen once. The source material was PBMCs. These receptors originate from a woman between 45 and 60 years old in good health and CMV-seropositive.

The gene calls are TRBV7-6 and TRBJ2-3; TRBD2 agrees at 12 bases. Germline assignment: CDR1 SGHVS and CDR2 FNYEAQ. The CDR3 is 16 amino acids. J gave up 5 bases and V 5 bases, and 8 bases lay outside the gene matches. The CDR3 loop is CASSITTSGGLDTQYF. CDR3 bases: TGTGCCAGCAGCATCACGACTAGCGGGGGTCTAGATACGCAGTATTTT.

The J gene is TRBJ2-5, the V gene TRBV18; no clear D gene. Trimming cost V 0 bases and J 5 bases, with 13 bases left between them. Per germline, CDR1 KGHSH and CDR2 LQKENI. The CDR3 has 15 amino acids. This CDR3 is CASSPPRIGEETQYF. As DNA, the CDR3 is TGTGCCAGCTCACCACCGAGAATTGGTGAGGAGACCCAGTACTTC.

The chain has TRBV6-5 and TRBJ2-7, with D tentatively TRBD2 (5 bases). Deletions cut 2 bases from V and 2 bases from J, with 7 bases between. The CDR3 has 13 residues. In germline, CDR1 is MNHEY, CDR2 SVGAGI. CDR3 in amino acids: CASSYSGPYEQYF. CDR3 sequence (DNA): TGTGCCAGCAGTTACAGCGGACCCTACGAGCAGTACTTC.

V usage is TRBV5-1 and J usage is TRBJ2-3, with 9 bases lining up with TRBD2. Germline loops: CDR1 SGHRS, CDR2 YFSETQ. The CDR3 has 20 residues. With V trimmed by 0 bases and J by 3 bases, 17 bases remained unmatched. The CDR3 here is CASSLGIAGAGVGTTDTQYF. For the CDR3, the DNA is TGCGCCAGCAGCTTGGGGATAGCGGGGGCCGGTGTAGGTACAACAGATACGCAGTATTTT.

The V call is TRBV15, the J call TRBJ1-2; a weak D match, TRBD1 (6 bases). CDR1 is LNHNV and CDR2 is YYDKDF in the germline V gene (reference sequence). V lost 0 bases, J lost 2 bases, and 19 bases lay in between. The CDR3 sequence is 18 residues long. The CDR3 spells CATSRDSSFGGANYGYTF. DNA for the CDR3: TGTGCCACCAGCAGAGATTCCTCTTTTGGGGGCGCGAACTATGGCTACACCTTC.

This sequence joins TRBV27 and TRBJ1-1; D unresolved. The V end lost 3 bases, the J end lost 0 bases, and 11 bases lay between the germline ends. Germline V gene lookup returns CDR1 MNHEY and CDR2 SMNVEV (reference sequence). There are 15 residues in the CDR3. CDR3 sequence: CASSLGWTLNTEAFF. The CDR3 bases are TGTGCCAGCAGTTTGGGTTGGACTTTGAACACTGAAGCTTTCTTT.

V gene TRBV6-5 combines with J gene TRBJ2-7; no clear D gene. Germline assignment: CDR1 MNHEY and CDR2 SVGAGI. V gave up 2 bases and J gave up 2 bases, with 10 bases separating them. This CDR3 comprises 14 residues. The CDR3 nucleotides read TGTGCCAGCAGTTACGGCCCCCAGGCCTACGAGCAGTACTTC. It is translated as CASSYGPQAYEQYF.

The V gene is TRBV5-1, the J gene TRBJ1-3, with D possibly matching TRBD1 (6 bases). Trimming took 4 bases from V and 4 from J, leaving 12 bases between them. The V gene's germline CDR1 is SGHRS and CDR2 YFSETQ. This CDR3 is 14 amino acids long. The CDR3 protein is CASSPLQGGNTIYF. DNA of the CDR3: TGCGCCAGCAGCCCCCTACAGGGAGGAAACACCATATATTTT.

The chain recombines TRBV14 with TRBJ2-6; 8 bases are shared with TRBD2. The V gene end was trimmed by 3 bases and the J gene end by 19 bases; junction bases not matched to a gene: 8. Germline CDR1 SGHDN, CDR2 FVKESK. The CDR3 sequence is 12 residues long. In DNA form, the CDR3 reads TGTGCCAGCAGCCACGGGGGGGCAGGTATCACTTTC. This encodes CASSHGGAGITF.

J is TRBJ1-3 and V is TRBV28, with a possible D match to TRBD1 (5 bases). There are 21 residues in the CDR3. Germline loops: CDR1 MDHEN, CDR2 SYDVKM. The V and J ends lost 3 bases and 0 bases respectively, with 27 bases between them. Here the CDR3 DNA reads TGTGCCAGCAGTTTTATAACACAAGGGTCAGGGTGGGGAATCTCTGGAAACACCATATATTTT. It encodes CASSFITQGSGWGISGNTIYF.

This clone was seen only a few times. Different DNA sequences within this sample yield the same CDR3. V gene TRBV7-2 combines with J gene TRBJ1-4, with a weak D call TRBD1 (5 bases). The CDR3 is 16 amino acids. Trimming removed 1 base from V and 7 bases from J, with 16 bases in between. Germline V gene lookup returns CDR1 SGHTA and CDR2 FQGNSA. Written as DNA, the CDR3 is TGTGCCAGCAGCTTAGAGTCCAGGGCCAGAGGTGAAAAACTGTTTTTT. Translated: CASSLESRARGEKLFF.

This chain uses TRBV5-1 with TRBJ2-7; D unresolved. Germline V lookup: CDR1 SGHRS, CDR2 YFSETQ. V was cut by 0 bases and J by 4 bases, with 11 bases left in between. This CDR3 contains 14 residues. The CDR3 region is CASSLGQVAYEQYF. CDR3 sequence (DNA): TGCGCCAGCAGCTTGGGCCAGGTTGCTTACGAGCAGTACTTC.

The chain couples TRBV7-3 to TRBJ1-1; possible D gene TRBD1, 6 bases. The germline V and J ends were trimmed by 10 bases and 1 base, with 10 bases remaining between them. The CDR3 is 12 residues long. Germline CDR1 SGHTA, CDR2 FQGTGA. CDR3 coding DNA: TGTGCCACTACAGGGTCGAACACTGAAGCTTTCTTT. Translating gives CATTGSNTEAFF. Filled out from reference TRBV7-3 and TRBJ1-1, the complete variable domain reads GAGVSQTPSNKVTEKGKYVELRCDPISGHTALYWYRQSLGQGPEFLIYFQGTGAADDSGLPNDRFFAVRPEGSVSTLKIQRTERGDSAVYLCATTGSNTEAFFGQGTRLTVV.

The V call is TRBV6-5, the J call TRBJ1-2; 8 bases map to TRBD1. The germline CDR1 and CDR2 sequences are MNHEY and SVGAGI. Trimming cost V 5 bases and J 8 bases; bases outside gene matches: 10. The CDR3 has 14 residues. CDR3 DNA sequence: TGTGCCAGCAGTCCCAGGGGGCAATCCTCCGGCTACACCTTC. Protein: CASSPRGQSSGYTF.

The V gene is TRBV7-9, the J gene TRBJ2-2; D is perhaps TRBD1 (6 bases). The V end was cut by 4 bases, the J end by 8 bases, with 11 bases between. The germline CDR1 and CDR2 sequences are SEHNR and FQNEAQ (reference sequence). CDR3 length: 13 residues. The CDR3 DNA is TGTGCCAGCAGCTCCCCAGGGGTAGGGGAGCTGTTTTTT. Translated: CASSSPGVGELFF.

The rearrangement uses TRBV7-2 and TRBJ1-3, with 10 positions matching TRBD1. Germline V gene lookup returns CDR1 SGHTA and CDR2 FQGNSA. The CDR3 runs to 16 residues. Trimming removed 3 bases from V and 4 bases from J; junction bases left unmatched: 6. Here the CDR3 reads CASSLKGTGVGNTIYF. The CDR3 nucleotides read TGTGCCAGCAGCTTGAAGGGGACAGGGGTAGGAAACACCATATATTTT.

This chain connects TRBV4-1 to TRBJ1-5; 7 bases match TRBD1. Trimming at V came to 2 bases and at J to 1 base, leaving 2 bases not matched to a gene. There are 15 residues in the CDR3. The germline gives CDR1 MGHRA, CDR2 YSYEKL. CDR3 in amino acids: CASSQPDRSNQPQHF. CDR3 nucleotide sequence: TGCGCCAGCAGCCAACCGGACAGGAGCAATCAGCCCCAGCATTTT.

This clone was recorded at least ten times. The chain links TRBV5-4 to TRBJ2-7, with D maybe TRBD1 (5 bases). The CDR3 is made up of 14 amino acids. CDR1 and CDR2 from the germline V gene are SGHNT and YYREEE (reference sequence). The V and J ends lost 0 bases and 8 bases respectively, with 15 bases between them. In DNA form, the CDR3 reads TGTGCCAGCAGCTTGGCCTCGGCAGGGCCGAAGCAGTACTTC. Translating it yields CASSLASAGPKQYF.

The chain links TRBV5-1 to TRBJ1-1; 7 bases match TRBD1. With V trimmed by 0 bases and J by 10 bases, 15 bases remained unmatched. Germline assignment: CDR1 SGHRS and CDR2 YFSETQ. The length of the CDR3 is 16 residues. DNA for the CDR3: TGCGCCAGCAGCTTGGCGGGAGACAGGGCCGAGAAGGGAGCTTTCTTT. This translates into CASSLAGDRAEKGAFF. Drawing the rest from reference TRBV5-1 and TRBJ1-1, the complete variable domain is KAGVTQTPRYLIKTRGQQVTLSCSPISGHRSVSWYQQTPGQGLQFLFEYFSETQRNKGNFPGRFSGRQFSNSRSEMNVSTLELGDSALYLCASSLAGDRAEKGAFFGQGTRLTVV.

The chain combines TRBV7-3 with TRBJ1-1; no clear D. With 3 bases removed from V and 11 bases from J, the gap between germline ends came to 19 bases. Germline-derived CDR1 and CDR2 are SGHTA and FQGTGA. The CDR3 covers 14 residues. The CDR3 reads CASSFGGMGRGAFF. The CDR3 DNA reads TGTGCCAGCAGCTTCGGAGGTATGGGTCGCGGGGCTTTCTTT.

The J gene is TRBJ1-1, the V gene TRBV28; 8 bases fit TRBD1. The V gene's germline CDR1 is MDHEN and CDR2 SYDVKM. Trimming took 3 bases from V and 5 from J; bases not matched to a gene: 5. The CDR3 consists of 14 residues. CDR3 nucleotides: TGTGCCAGCAGTTTGGACAGGGTTAAGACTGAAGCTTTCTTT. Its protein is CASSLDRVKTEAFF.

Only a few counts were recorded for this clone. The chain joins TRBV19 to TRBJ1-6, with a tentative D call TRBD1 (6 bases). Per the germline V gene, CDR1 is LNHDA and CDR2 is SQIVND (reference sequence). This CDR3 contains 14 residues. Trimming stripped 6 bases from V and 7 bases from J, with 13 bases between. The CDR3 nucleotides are TGTGCCAGTAGGCTGGACAGAGAGAATTCACCCCTCCACTTT. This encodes CASRLDRENSPLHF.

Written as DNA, the CDR3 is TGTGCCAGCAGTGGTGTCAATCTCGCTGCGGAGCACGAGCAGTACTTC. Protein product: CASSGVNLAAEHEQYF. This chain uses TRBV5-4 with TRBJ2-7; no reliable D call. Per the germline V gene, CDR1 is SGHNT and CDR2 is YYREEE (reference sequence). This CDR3 spans 16 amino acids. V shed 5 bases and J shed 5 bases, with 23 bases lying between them.

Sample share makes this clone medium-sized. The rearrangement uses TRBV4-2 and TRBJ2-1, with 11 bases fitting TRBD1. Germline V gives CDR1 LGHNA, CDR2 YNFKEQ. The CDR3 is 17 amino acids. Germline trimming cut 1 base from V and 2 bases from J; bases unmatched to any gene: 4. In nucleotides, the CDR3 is TGTGCCAGCAGCCAAGGGGGACAGGGGGACCCCTACAATGAGCAGTTCTTC. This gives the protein CASSQGGQGDPYNEQFF.

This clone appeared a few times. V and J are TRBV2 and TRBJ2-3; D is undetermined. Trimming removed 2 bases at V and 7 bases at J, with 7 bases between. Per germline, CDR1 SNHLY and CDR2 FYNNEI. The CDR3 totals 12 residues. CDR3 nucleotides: TGTGCCAGCAGTGAACTCTTCCATACGCAGTATTTT. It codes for CASSELFHTQYF.

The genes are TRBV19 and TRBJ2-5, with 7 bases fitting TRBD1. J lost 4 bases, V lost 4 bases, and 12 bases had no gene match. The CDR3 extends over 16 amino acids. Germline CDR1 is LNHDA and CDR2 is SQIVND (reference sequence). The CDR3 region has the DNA TGTGCCAGTAGTAAATCGTTGACAGGGATGGTAGAGACCCAGTACTTC. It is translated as CASSKSLTGMVETQYF.

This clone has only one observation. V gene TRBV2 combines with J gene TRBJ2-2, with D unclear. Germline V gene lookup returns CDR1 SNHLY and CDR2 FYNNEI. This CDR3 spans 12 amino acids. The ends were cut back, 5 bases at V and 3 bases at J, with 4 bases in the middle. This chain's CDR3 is CASSRHTGELFF. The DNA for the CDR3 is TGTGCCAGCAGTCGTCACACCGGGGAGCTGTTTTTT. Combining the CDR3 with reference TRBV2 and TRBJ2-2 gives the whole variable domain EPEVTQTPSHQVTQMGQEVILRCVPISNHLYFYWYRQILGQKVEFLVSFYNNEISEKSEIFDDQFSVERPDGSNFTLKIRSTKLEDSAMYFCASSRHTGELFFGEGSRLTVL.